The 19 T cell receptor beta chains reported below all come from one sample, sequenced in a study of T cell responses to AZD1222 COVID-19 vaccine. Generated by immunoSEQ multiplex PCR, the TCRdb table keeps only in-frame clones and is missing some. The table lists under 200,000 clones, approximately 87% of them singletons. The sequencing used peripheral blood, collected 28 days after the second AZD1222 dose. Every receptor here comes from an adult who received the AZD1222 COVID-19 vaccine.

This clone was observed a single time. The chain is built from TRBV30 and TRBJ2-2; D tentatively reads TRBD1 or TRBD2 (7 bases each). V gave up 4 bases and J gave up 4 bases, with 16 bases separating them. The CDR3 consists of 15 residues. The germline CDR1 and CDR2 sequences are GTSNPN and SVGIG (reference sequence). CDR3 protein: CAWKGGTALTGELFF. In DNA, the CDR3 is TGTGCCTGGAAGGGGGGGACAGCTCTCACCGGGGAGCTGTTTTTT.

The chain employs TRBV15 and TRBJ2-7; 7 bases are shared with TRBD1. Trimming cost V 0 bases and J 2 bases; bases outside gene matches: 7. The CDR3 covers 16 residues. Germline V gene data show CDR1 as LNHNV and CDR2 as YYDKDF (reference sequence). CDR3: CATSRELATGTYEQYF. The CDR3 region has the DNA TGTGCCACCAGCAGAGAACTTGCGACAGGGACCTACGAGCAGTACTTC.

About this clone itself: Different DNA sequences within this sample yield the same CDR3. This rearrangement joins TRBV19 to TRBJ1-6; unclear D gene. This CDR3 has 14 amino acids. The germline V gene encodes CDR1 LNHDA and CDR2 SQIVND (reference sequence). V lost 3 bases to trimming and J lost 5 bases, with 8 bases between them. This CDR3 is CASSIGGNNSPLHF. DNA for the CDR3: TGTGCCAGTAGTATTGGAGGGAATAATTCACCCCTCCACTTT. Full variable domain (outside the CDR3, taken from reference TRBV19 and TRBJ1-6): DGGITQSPKYLFRKEGQNVTLSCEQNLNHDAMYWYRQDPGQGLRLIYYSQIVNDFQKGDIAEGYSVSREKKESFPLTVTSAQKNPTAFYLCASSIGGNNSPLHFGNGTRLTVT.

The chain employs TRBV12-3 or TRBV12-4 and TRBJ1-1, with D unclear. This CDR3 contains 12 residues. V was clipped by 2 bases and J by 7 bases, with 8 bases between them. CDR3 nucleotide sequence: TGTGCCAGCAGTTTACCGTGGAGTGAAGCTTTCTTT. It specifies CASSLPWSEAFF.

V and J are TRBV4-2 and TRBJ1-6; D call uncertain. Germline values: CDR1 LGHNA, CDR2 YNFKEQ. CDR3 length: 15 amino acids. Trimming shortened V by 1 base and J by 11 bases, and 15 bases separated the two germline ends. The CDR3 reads CASSQGMTAGPPLHF. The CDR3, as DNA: TGTGCCAGCAGCCAAGGTATGACCGCGGGCCCACCCCTCCACTTT.

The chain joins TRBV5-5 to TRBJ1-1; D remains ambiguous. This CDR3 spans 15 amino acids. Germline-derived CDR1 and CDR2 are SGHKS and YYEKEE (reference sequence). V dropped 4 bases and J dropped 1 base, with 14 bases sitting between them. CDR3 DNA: TGTGCCAGCAGCACCCCGGGGTGGGAGAACACTGAAGCTTTCTTT. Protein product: CASSTPGWENTEAFF.

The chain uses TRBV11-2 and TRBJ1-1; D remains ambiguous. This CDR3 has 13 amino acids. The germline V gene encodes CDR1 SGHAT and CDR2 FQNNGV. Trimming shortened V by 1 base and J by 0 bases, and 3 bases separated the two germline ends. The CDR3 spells CASSLALNTEAFF. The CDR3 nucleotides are TGTGCCAGCAGCTTAGCGTTGAACACTGAAGCTTTCTTT.

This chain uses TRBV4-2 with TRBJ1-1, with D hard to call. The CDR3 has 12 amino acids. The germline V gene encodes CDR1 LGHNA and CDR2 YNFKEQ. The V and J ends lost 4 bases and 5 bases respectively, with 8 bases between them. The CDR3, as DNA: TGTGCCAGCAGCCTAAGCCGGACTGAAGCTTTCTTT. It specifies CASSLSRTEAFF.

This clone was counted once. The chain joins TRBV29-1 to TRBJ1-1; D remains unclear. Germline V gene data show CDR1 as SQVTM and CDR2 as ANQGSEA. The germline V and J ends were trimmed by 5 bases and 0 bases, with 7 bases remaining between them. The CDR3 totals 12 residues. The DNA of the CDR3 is TGCAGCGTTCGGACGGTGAACACTGAAGCTTTCTTT. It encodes CSVRTVNTEAFF.

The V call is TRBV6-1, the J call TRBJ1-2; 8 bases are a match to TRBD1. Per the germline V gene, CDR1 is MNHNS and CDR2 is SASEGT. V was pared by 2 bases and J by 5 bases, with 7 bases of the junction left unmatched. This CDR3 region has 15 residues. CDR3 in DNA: TGTGCCAGCAGTGAATACGGACAGGGACAGTATGGCTACACCTTC. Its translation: CASSEYGQGQYGYTF.

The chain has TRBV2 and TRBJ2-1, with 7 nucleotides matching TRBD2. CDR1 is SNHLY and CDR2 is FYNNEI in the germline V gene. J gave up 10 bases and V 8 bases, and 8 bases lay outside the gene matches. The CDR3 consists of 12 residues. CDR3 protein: CASRDYGVEQFF. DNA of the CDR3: TGTGCCAGCCGGGACTATGGGGTCGAGCAGTTCTTC.

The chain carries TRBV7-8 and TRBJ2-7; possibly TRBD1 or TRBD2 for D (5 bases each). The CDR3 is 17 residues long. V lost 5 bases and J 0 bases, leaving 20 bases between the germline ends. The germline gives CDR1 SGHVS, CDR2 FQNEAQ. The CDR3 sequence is CASSQSTRGTSSYEQYF. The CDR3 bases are TGTGCCAGCAGCCAGTCCACCCGGGGCACCAGCTCCTACGAGCAGTACTTC.

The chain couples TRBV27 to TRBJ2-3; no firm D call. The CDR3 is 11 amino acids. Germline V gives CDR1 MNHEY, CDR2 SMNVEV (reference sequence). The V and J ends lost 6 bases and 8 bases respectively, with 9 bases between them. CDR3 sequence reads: CASRGGPTQYF. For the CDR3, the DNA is TGTGCCAGCAGAGGTGGCCCTACGCAGTATTTT.

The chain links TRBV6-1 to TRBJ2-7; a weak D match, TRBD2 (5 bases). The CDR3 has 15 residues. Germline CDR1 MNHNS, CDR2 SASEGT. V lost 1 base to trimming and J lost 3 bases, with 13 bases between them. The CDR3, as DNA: TGTGCCAGCAGTGAAGGGACTCGGAGTTTCTACGAGCAGTACTTC. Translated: CASSEGTRSFYEQYF.

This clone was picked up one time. CDR3: CAWSPPHNRVGQPQHF. The CDR3 nucleotides read TGTGCCTGGAGTCCCCCTCATAACAGGGTAGGGCAGCCCCAGCATTTT. The genes are TRBV30 and TRBJ1-5, with D possibly TRBD1 on 6 matching bases. CDR3 length: 16 amino acids. V gave up 2 bases and J gave up 7 bases, with 21 bases separating them. The germline CDR1 and CDR2 sequences are GTSNPN and SVGIG (reference sequence).

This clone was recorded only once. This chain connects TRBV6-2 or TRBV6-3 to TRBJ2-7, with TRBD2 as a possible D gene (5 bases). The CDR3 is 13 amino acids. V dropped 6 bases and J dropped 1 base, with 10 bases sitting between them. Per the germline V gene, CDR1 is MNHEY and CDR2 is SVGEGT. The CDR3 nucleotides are TGTGCCAGCAGCAGAGGGTCATCCTACGAGCAGTACTTC. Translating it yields CASSRGSSYEQYF.

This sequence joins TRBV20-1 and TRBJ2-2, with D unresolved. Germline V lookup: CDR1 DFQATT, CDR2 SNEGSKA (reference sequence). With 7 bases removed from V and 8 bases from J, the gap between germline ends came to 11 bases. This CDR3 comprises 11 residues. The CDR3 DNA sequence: TGCAGTGGGAGTTTTTTTGGGGAGCTGTTTTTT. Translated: CSGSFFGELFF.

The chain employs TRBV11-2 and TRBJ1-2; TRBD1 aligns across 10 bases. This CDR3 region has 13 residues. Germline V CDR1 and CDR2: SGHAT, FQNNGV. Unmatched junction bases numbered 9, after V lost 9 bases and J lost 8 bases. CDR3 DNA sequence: TGTGCCAGTAGTGACAGGGGGCGAGGGGGCTACACCTTC. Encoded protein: CASSDRGRGGYTF.

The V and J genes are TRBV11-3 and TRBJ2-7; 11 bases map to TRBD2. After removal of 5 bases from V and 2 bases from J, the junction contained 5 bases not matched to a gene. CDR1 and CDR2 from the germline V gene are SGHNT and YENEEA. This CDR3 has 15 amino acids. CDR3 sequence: CASSPSGGIPYEQYF. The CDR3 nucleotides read TGTGCCAGCAGCCCTAGCGGGGGGATACCCTACGAGCAGTACTTC.